Described below is a single T cell receptor (beta chain) sequence and its context. Its antigen is currently unknown. The data derive from a study of response to subunit inactivated influenza vaccine. Study-wide results and caveats: Few additional T cells are recruited per seasonal influenza vaccination, authors suggested.

One entry per CDR3 protein results from TCRdb running MiXCR on the RT-PCR reads. The sample gives about 500,000 distinct CDR3 sequences, more than 15% of which show up once; 2.5% to 3.5% is in the top ten. This TCR came from a man between 50 and 75 years old who received an inactivated influenza vaccine. This specimen was CD4+ T cells sorted from PBMCs, taken approximately 25 months after vaccination.

The CDR3 sequence: CATSDHGQGDFSYEQYF. CDR3 sequence (DNA): TGTGCCACCAGTGACCATGGACAGGGGGACTTCTCCTACGAGCAGTACTTC. The genes are TRBV24-1 and TRBJ2-7, with 10 nucleotides matching TRBD1. V lost 4 bases, J lost 0 bases, and 8 bases stayed unmatched. Germline lookup yields CDR1 KGHDR and CDR2 SFDVKD. The CDR3 is 17 residues long.